This TCR beta chain derives from a study of blood T cell repertoires in COVID-19. Study overall: Specimens from acute and convalescent COVID-19 originated in the United States, Italy and Spain. PBMCs, B-cell-depleted T cells, or T cells provided the cDNA or gDNA that made up the material.

The germline CDR1 and CDR2 sequences are MNHNY and SVGAGI (reference sequence). With 5 bases clipped from V and 6 bases from J, the junction kept 7 bases outside the gene matches. The CDR3 loop spans 16 amino acids. Study processing details: Cell counts per sample came from amplifying reference gene primers. Repertoires were generated with immunoSEQ multiplex PCR, while TCRdb's copy carries only in-frame clones and drops some. The DNA was the basis for D and trimming; V, J and clone size are from that table. The repertoire holds 140,000 to 150,000 clones, with more than 70% as singletons. The receptor was isolated from a human donor in a cohort sampled during active COVID-19. This chain links TRBV6-6 with TRBJ2-3; 14 nucleotides align to TRBD2. The sample comprised peripheral blood. Here the CDR3 DNA reads TGTGCCAGCAGTCGGGGGACTAGCGGGGGAACGGATACGCAGTATTTT. Amino acid sequence: CASSRGTSGGTDTQYF.